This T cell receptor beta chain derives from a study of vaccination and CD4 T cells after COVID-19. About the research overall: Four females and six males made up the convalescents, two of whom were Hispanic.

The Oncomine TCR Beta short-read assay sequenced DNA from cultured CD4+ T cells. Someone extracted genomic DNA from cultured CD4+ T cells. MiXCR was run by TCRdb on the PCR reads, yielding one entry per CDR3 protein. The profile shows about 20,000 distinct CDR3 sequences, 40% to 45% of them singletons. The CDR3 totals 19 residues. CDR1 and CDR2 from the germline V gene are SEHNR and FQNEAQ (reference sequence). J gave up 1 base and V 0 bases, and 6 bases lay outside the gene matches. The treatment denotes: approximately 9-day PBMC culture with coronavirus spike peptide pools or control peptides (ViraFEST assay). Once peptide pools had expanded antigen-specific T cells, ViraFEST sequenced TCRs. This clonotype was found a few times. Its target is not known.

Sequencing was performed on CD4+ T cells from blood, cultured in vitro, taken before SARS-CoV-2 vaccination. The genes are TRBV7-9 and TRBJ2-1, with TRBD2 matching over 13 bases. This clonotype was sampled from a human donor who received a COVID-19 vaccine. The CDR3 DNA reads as TGTGCCAGCAGCTTAGCTTGGACTAGCGGGGGAAGATCCTACAATGAGCAGTTCTTC. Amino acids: CASSLAWTSGGRSYNEQFF.